A selection of T cell receptor beta chains follows, all from one sample in a study of CD8+CD57+ T cells in acquired aplastic anemia. TCRdb passed the reads through MiXCR, listing each CDR3 protein once. The table shows hundreds of thousands of distinct CDR3 sequences, with 45% to 70% occurring only once. The source material was sorted CD4+, CD8+, or CD8+CD57+ T cells (not recorded which) from PBMCs. The receptors were gathered from a human donor with severe aplastic anemia or a healthy control (not recorded which). The CDR3 runs from the conserved cysteine through the conserved F or W. A D gene is named only where the DNA matches it firmly. Rows give clone size only sometimes, using once, few, many, or a class for an expanded clone.

d_call j_call clone_size v_call cdr3_aa cdr3_nt
. TRBJ1-2 many TRBV27 CASSFSAVSGYTF TGTGCCAGCAGTTTCTCGGCAGTCTCTGGCTACACCTTC
. TRBJ1-6 . TRBV7-2 CASRDRGNSPLHF TGTGCCAGCAGAGACAGAGGCAATTCACCCCTCCACTTT
TRBD1 TRBJ2-1 . TRBV25-1 CASSAGQGASLDEQFF TGTGCCAGCAGTGCGGGACAGGGGGCAAGTTTGGATGAGCAGTTCTTC
. TRBJ2-5 many TRBV6-6 CASSYPPGTQETQYF TGTGCCAGCAGTTACCCCCCGGGGACCCAAGAGACCCAGTACTTC
. TRBJ1-1 . TRBV6-5 CASSYRAGLEAFF TGTGCCAGCAGTTACCGGGCAGGGTTAGAAGCTTTCTTT
. TRBJ2-3 . TRBV7-2 CASSGGGAGMTDTQYF TGTGCCAGCAGCGGAGGGGGAGCGGGGATGACAGATACGCAGTATTTT
. TRBJ2-7 many TRBV5-1 CASSLARIEQGGYEQYF TGCGCCAGCAGCTTGGCCCGTATAGAACAAGGAGGCTACGAGCAGTACTTC
. TRBJ2-3 few TRBV20-1 CSARSRFGDTQYF TGCAGTGCTAGGAGTCGATTTGGAGATACGCAGTATTTT
. TRBJ1-2 few TRBV19 CASSLPQGPSGSYTF TGTGCCAGTAGTCTTCCACAGGGACCCTCTGGGAGCTACACCTTC
. TRBJ2-2 . TRBV29-1 CSVEDKEDRSTGELFF TGCAGCGTTGAAGATAAGGAGGACAGATCCACCGGGGAGCTGTTTTTT
. TRBJ1-1 . TRBV2 CASSQNAGYNTEAFF TGTGCCAGCAGCCAAAATGCAGGGTACAACACTGAAGCTTTCTTT
. TRBJ1-3 . TRBV12-3/TRBV12-4 CASSARRLGNTIYF TGTGCCAGCAGTGCCAGACGGCTTGGAAACACCATATATTTT
TRBD1 TRBJ1-1 . TRBV6-5 CASSQGASTEAFF TGTGCCAGCAGTCAGGGGGCGAGCACTGAAGCTTTCTTT
TRBD1 TRBJ2-3 . TRBV7-8 CASSFLPTGEADTQYF TGTGCCAGCAGCTTTTTACCCACAGGGGAAGCAGATACGCAGTATTTT
. TRBJ2-7 once TRBV20-1 CSAREGSYSYEQYF TGCAGTGCTAGAGAAGGGTCGTACTCCTACGAGCAGTACTTC
. TRBJ2-7 . TRBV20-1 CSASYEQYF TGCAGTGCTAGTTACGAGCAGTACTTC
TRBD2 TRBJ2-7 . TRBV2 CASSERGTSGLMGEQYF TGTGCCAGCAGTGAACGGGGGACTAGCGGGTTAATGGGCGAGCAGTACTTC
. TRBJ1-1 many TRBV5-1 CASSARGRENTEAFF TGCGCCAGCAGCGCCCGGGGGCGGGAGAACACTGAAGCTTTCTTT
. TRBJ2-3 . TRBV27 CAISPRTGGSSTDTQYF TGTGCCATCTCCCCCCGGACTGGGGGGTCGAGCACAGATACGCAGTATTTT
. TRBJ2-3 once TRBV14 CASSRQYLTDTQYF TGTGCCAGCAGCCGCCAGTACCTCACAGATACGCAGTATTTT
TRBD1 TRBJ2-1 once TRBV15 CATSSYLRDRGQNEQFF TGTGCCACCAGCAGCTACCTCCGGGACAGGGGGCAAAATGAGCAGTTCTTC
TRBD2 TRBJ2-7 . TRBV7-2 CASSPWTSGGYEQYF TGTGCCAGCAGCCCCTGGACTAGCGGGGGATACGAGCAGTACTTC
. TRBJ2-7 few TRBV20-1 CSARDGPRGEQYF TGCAGTGCTAGAGATGGCCCTCGGGGCGAGCAGTACTTC
. TRBJ2-7 . TRBV20-1 CSARGPRQQLYEQYF TGCAGTGCTAGAGGTCCTAGGCAGCAGCTCTACGAGCAGTACTTC
TRBD1 TRBJ1-1 . TRBV11-2 CASSLGGDRGNTEAFF TGTGCCAGCAGCTTAGGAGGGGACAGGGGGAACACTGAAGCTTTCTTT
TRBD2 TRBJ2-1 many TRBV12-3/TRBV12-4 CASSRWGGRSYNEQFF TGTGCCAGCAGTCGCTGGGGGGGTAGGTCCTACAATGAGCAGTTCTTC
. TRBJ2-2 many TRBV20-1 CSAKKGLSTGELFF TGCAGTGCTAAGAAGGGTTTATCAACCGGGGAGCTGTTTTTT
TRBD1 TRBJ1-1 . TRBV20-1 CSASSGTGLTEAFF TGCAGTGCTAGTTCCGGGACAGGCCTCACTGAAGCTTTCTTT
TRBD1 TRBJ1-4 few TRBV6-5 CASSYSGQTNNEKLFF TGTGCCAGCAGTTACTCGGGACAGACTAATAATGAAAAACTGTTTTTT
TRBD2 TRBJ2-2 once TRBV20-1 CSARVASGVPGELFF TGCAGTGCTAGAGTTGCTAGCGGGGTCCCCGGGGAGCTGTTTTTT
TRBD2 TRBJ2-1 many TRBV19 CASSPSGTNYNEQFF TGTGCCAGTAGTCCTAGCGGGACTAATTACAATGAGCAGTTCTTC
TRBD1 TRBJ2-7 . TRBV7-9 CASSSDRGAYEQYF TGTGCCAGCAGCTCGGACAGGGGAGCCTACGAGCAGTACTTC
TRBD2 TRBJ2-5 many TRBV7-4 CASSLGLAGAQETQYF TGTGCCAGCAGCTTAGGACTAGCGGGGGCTCAAGAGACCCAGTACTTC
. TRBJ2-2 many TRBV24-1 CATSDPLGGADTGELFF TGTGCCACCAGTGACCCTCTTGGGGGGGCTGACACCGGGGAGCTGTTTTTT
TRBD2 TRBJ2-3 . TRBV5-1 CASSGTSGGDTDTQYF TGCGCCAGCTCGGGGACTAGCGGGGGGGACACAGATACGCAGTATTTT
TRBD1 TRBJ1-2 . TRBV2 CASSEGPRQGYGYTF TGTGCCAGCAGTGAAGGTCCCAGACAGGGGTATGGCTACACCTTC
. TRBJ2-3 many TRBV20-1 CSAGARGAFGTDTQYF TGCAGTGCTGGGGCAAGGGGGGCCTTTGGCACAGATACGCAGTATTTT
. TRBJ2-2 . TRBV28 CASRTNAGELFF TGTGCCAGCAGAACCAACGCCGGGGAGCTGTTTTTT
. TRBJ2-5 . TRBV12-3/TRBV12-4 CASSFGGRETQYF TGTGCCAGCAGCTTCGGGGGGCGGGAGACCCAGTACTTC
TRBD2 TRBJ2-5 many TRBV5-1 CASSLAGVRGETQYF TGCGCCAGCAGCCTAGCGGGGGTGAGGGGGGAGACCCAGTACTTC
. TRBJ1-5 many TRBV20-1 CSALGGDQPQHF TGCAGTGCCCTCGGGGGGGACCAGCCCCAGCATTTT
. TRBJ1-2 . TRBV6-1 CASTNGARAYGYTF TGTGCCAGCACCAACGGGGCCAGGGCATATGGCTACACCTTC
. TRBJ1-3 once TRBV6-6 CASSENTEEYRNTIYF TGTGCCAGCAGTGAAAACACGGAGGAGTATCGAAACACCATATATTTT
. TRBJ2-7 . TRBV7-9 CASSSDGPTWEQYF TGTGCCAGCAGCTCGGACGGTCCCACCTGGGAGCAGTACTTC
. TRBJ2-5 many TRBV25-1 CASLFRETQYF TGTGCCAGTTTATTTAGAGAGACCCAGTACTTC
. TRBJ2-1 many TRBV20-1 CSARGPLNPYNEQFF TGCAGTGCGAGAGGGCCACTGAACCCCTACAATGAGCAGTTCTTC
TRBD2 TRBJ2-1 . TRBV11-3 CASSFGTSGRGDEQFF TGTGCCAGCAGCTTCGGGACTAGCGGGAGAGGCGATGAGCAGTTCTTC
. TRBJ2-5 . TRBV10-3 CAISGVFAGSETQYF TGTGCCATCAGTGGAGTATTTGCGGGCTCAGAGACCCAGTACTTC
TRBD1 TRBJ2-7 many TRBV18 CASSQIGQGEVAAYF TGTGCCAGCTCACAGATCGGACAGGGGGAGGTAGCTGCGTACTTC
. TRBJ1-1 . TRBV25-1 CASSAEGLQGEITEAFF TGTGCCAGCAGTGCTGAGGGCCTCCAGGGTGAAATCACTGAAGCTTTCTTT
. TRBJ2-6 . TRBV5-1 CASTPSGANVLTF TGTGCCAGCACCCCCTCTGGGGCCAACGTCCTGACTTTC
. TRBJ2-3 . TRBV7-6 CASSLNRATDTQYF TGTGCCAGCAGCTTAAACAGGGCCACAGATACGCAGTATTTT
. TRBJ1-6 once TRBV5-1 CASSLRQDRGGPLHF TGCGCCAGCAGCTTGAGGCAGGACCGGGGGGGACCCCTCCACTTT
. TRBJ2-7 many TRBV5-1 CASSLESYEQYF TGCGCCAGCAGCTTGGAATCATACGAGCAGTACTTC
. TRBJ2-1 . TRBV15 CATSHVVGAVEQFF TGTGCCACCAGCCACGTAGTGGGGGCGGTTGAGCAGTTCTTC
. TRBJ2-3 . TRBV5-1 CASSLEQLLGRNTQYF TGCGCCAGCAGCTTGGAACAGCTCCTGGGGAGGAATACGCAGTATTTT
TRBD1 TRBJ2-2 . TRBV10-3 CAIIRVWAGGKWDTGELFF TGTGCCATCATCCGGGTGTGGGCAGGGGGTAAGTGGGACACCGGGGAGCTGTTTTTT
. TRBJ2-1 many TRBV2 CASRGDGSSYNEQLF TGTGCCAGCAGGGGAGACGGGAGCTCCTACAATGAGCAGCTCTTC
TRBD1 TRBJ2-7 many TRBV12-3/TRBV12-4 CASTPREGQPPNF TGTGCCAGCACCCCTCGAGAGGGACAGCCGCCTAACTTC